A selection of T cell receptor beta chains follows, all from one sample in a study of T cell changes during pregnancy in multiple sclerosis. Libraries were prepared by immunoSEQ multiplex PCR; TCRdb keeps only in-frame clonotypes and omits some of them. Here the sample spans about 46,000 clones, 80% to 95% being singletons. This specimen consisted of CD8+ T cells from peripheral blood mononuclear cells, obtained after pregnancy. These receptors came from a female donor with multiple sclerosis, enrolled in a pregnancy study. Both conserved end residues are part of each CDR3. Fields, in order: D gene, clone size, J gene, V gene, CDR3 DNA, CDR3 protein. A D gene is named only where the DNA matches it firmly. Clone size appears in some rows only: once, few, many, or a class for an expanded clone.

NA,NA,TRBJ2-4,TRBV19,TGTGCCAGTAGTATAATAGGCGGCGGTTTTGAAAACATTCAGTACTTC,CASSIIGGGFENIQYF
TRBD2,NA,TRBJ2-1,TRBV4-2,TGTGCCAGCAGCCAAGGCGAGACTAGCGGCCACAATGAGCAGTTCTTC,CASSQGETSGHNEQFF
TRBD1,NA,TRBJ1-4,TRBV27,TGTGCCAGCAGACAGGGACAGGGAAGTAATGAAAAACTGTTTTTT,CASRQGQGSNEKLFF
NA,NA,TRBJ1-1,TRBV19,TGTGCCAGTAGTCTCGGGTCGGGACTACTGGGGGCTTTCTTT,CASSLGSGLLGAFF
NA,NA,TRBJ1-1,TRBV7-4,TGTGCCAGCAGCCGTAGGAGGGAGCAGGTTTTAACTGAAGCTTTCTTT,CASSRRREQVLTEAFF
NA,NA,TRBJ1-1,TRBV19,TGTGCCAGTAGTATAAAGAGCACTGAAGCTTTCTTT,CASSIKSTEAFF
TRBD2,NA,TRBJ2-7,TRBV19,TGTGCCAGTAGTATGTATGGCGGGAGCTCCTACGAGCAGTACTTC,CASSMYGGSSYEQYF
NA,once,TRBJ1-1,TRBV5-5,TGTGCCAGCAGCTTGGACGGGGAATACGGGAACACTGAAGCTTTCTTT,CASSLDGEYGNTEAFF
TRBD1,NA,TRBJ1-3,TRBV9,TGTGCCAGCAGCGCTAATCGACAGGGACCCTCTGGAAACACCATATATTTT,CASSANRQGPSGNTIYF
TRBD1,NA,TRBJ1-2,TRBV7-9,TGTGACACGACAGGGGCTACTTTTAACTATGGCTACACCTTC,CDTTGATFNYGYTF
NA,once,TRBJ2-7,TRBV27,TGTGCCAGCAGTTTCAGGGGGGTAAACTGGGACGGGGGCCCTCAGTACTTC,CASSFRGVNWDGGPQYF
NA,NA,TRBJ2-7,TRBV10-1,TGCGCCAGCAGTGAGGCCAGGGATCAAACCTACGAGCAGTACTTC,CASSEARDQTYEQYF
NA,NA,TRBJ2-7,TRBV7-8,TGTGCCAGCAGCTTAGCAGGTCGGGGGAGGAAAAACGAGCAGTACTTC,CASSLAGRGRKNEQYF
TRBD1,NA,TRBJ2-7,TRBV29-1,TGCAGCGTCCAGACAGGGTACGAGCAGTACTTC,CSVQTGYEQYF
NA,NA,TRBJ1-2,TRBV6-5,TGTGCCAGCAGCCCAGACAGCTTCTATGGCTACACCTTC,CASSPDSFYGYTF
NA,NA,TRBJ1-1,TRBV5-1,TGCGCCAGCAGGGAGGGCGGGGGAAACACTGAAGCTTTCTTT,CASREGGGNTEAFF
TRBD2,once,TRBJ2-5,TRBV7-9,TGTGCCAGCAGCTCCTTCGGGGGGGCTTCAAAACAAGAGACCCAGTACTTC,CASSSFGGASKQETQYF
NA,NA,TRBJ1-1,TRBV12-5,TGTGCTAGTGGTTTGGGAAAGGGGATGAGGGGGACTGAAGCTTTCTTT,CASGLGKGMRGTEAFF
NA,NA,TRBJ1-1,TRBV27,TGTGCCAGCAGTTTACTAGGAGGGAACACTGAAGCTTTCTTT,CASSLLGGNTEAFF
TRBD2,NA,TRBJ2-3,TRBV30,TGTGCCTGGAATAGCGGGATTAGCACAGATACGCAGTATTTT,CAWNSGISTDTQYF
NA,NA,TRBJ2-2,TRBV9,TGTGCCAGCAGCGTAGATTCCGCCGGGGAGCTGTTTTTT,CASSVDSAGELFF
TRBD1,NA,TRBJ2-7,TRBV29-1,TGCAGCGTTGAGCTTGGGACAGGGGTAGGGTACGAGCAGTACTTC,CSVELGTGVGYEQYF
TRBD1,NA,TRBJ1-2,TRBV6-5,TGTGCCAGCAGCGCTAAGGGGGCTTTGGGCTATGGCTACACCTTC,CASSAKGALGYGYTF
NA,NA,TRBJ1-1,TRBV5-4,TGTGCCTCCAAGGTTGGGCGGGTGAACACTGAAGCTTTCTTT,CASKVGRVNTEAFF
TRBD1,NA,TRBJ2-4,TRBV7-9,TGTGCCAGCAGCCCACCGGGACAGGGGAGATGGACCAAAAACATTCAGTACTTC,CASSPPGQGRWTKNIQYF
TRBD1,NA,TRBJ1-3,TRBV10-3,TGTGCCATCAGTGTACAGGGGGCGACCGGAAACACCATATATTTT,CAISVQGATGNTIYF
NA,NA,TRBJ1-1,TRBV19,TGTGCCAGTAGGCTTCAGGGGCGCGCGAACACTGAAGCTTTCTTT,CASRLQGRANTEAFF
TRBD1,NA,TRBJ1-1,TRBV27,TGTGCCAGCAGTTGGACAGGGGTGAACACTGAAGCTTTCTTT,CASSWTGVNTEAFF
NA,NA,TRBJ2-6,TRBV6-4,TGTGCCAGCAGTGACTCTCCGACGGGACTCTCTGGGGCCAACGTCCTGACTTTC,CASSDSPTGLSGANVLTF
NA,NA,TRBJ2-5,TRBV20-1,TGCAGTGCTCAATACCAAGAGACCCAGTACTTC,CSAQYQETQYF
TRBD1,NA,TRBJ2-7,TRBV5-5,TGTGCCAGCAGCTTCCGGGACAGGGCCTACGAGCAGTACTTC,CASSFRDRAYEQYF
NA,NA,TRBJ2-5,TRBV7-9,TGTGCCAGCAGCCCTGGACGCGGGAAAAACGGGGAGACCCAGTACTTC,CASSPGRGKNGETQYF
TRBD1,NA,TRBJ1-1,TRBV5-1,TGCGCCAGCAGCTCGAGGACAGGGATCACTGAAGCTTTCTTT,CASSSRTGITEAFF
NA,NA,TRBJ2-1,TRBV27,TGTGCCAGCAGTTTTGCGGGTTCCGACATAGGATCTTTCTACAATGAGCAGTTCTTC,CASSFAGSDIGSFYNEQFF
TRBD2,NA,TRBJ2-1,TRBV10-2,TGCGCCAGCAGAGTCCACCCGTTAGCGGGAGGGCAATACAATGAGCAGTTCTTC,CASRVHPLAGGQYNEQFF
NA,once,TRBJ1-2,TRBV6-6,TGTGCCAGCAGTTACTCAGTAGCGGGAAACTATGGCTACACCTTC,CASSYSVAGNYGYTF
NA,NA,TRBJ1-2,TRBV7-9,TGTGCCAGCAGCTTACAAAGGGGTGAATTCTATGGCTACACCTTC,CASSLQRGEFYGYTF
NA,NA,TRBJ1-2,TRBV4-3,TGCGCCAGCAGCCAAGGGTCCAGGGACTACACCTTC,CASSQGSRDYTF
NA,NA,TRBJ2-5,TRBV2,TGTGCCAGCTGGTGGGGAGGGACCCAGTACTTC,CASWWGGTQYF
NA,NA,TRBJ1-1,TRBV11-1,TGTGCCAGCAGCTCGTCCTACAGAGCCCTGAACACTGAAGCTTTCTTT,CASSSSYRALNTEAFF
TRBD2,NA,TRBJ2-1,TRBV4-2,TGTGCCAGCAGCCAGTTGGGGGGACTAGGGAGCAATGAGCAGTTCTTC,CASSQLGGLGSNEQFF
NA,NA,TRBJ1-4,TRBV27,TGTGCCAGCAGTTTTGGCAGGGGTGAAAAACTGTTTTTT,CASSFGRGEKLFF
NA,NA,TRBJ2-1,TRBV19,TGTGCCAGTAGTATAGGGCCGGGGCTAGCCTTCGGGAGCTCCTACAATGAGCAGTTCTTC,CASSIGPGLAFGSSYNEQFF
NA,once,TRBJ2-7,TRBV6-5,TGTGCCAGCAGTTACTCTAGCGGGACAGGGAACTACGAGCAGTACTTC,CASSYSSGTGNYEQYF
NA,NA,TRBJ2-7,TRBV14,TGTGCCAGCAGCCCCTCGCAGGGTAGTGGCTACGAGCAGTACTTC,CASSPSQGSGYEQYF
TRBD1,NA,TRBJ1-5,TRBV19,TGTGCCAGTACCACGACAGGGGCCGGCAATCAGCCCCAGCATTTT,CASTTTGAGNQPQHF
NA,NA,TRBJ2-3,TRBV15,TGTGCCACCAGCAGAGATCGGGTCATCACAGATACGCAGTATTTT,CATSRDRVITDTQYF
NA,NA,TRBJ2-5,TRBV5-5,TGTGCCAGCAGCTTGGCCAGGGAGACCCAGTACTTC,CASSLARETQYF
TRBD1,medium-sized,TRBJ1-1,TRBV10-1,TGCGCCAGCAGTGGGTCAGGGGGTGTCACTGAAGCTTTCTTT,CASSGSGGVTEAFF
TRBD1,NA,TRBJ2-1,TRBV7-6,TGTGCCAGCAGCCCACACCCGGGACAGAGAGGCTACAATGAGCAGTTCTTC,CASSPHPGQRGYNEQFF
NA,NA,TRBJ1-2,TRBV6-5,TGTGCCAGCAGTTACGGGGGCGCGGGCGGCTACACCTTC,CASSYGGAGGYTF
TRBD2,NA,TRBJ2-1,TRBV4-1,TGCGCCAGCAGCCAAGAGGGGGGGGAGCAGTTCTTC,CASSQEGGEQFF
NA,NA,TRBJ1-1,TRBV10-1,TGCGCCAGCAGTGAGTACTCCACGGGAACTGAAGCTTTCTTT,CASSEYSTGTEAFF
NA,NA,TRBJ2-7,TRBV10-3,TGTGCCATCAGTGAGCCCAACTCCTACGAGCAGTACTTC,CAISEPNSYEQYF
NA,NA,TRBJ1-5,TRBV27,TGTGCCAGCAGCCCTTACTCCAATGGTCCCAATCAGCCCCAGCATTTT,CASSPYSNGPNQPQHF
NA,NA,TRBJ2-7,TRBV4-3,TGCGCCAGCAGCCAAGATCAAGGGGTCCCCTCCTACGAGCAGTACTTC,CASSQDQGVPSYEQYF
NA,NA,TRBJ1-1,TRBV2,TGTGCCAGCAGACAGGGATACATGAACACTGAAGCTTTCTTT,CASRQGYMNTEAFF
NA,NA,TRBJ1-3,TRBV19,TGTGCCAGTAGTATCTTAAACTCTGGAAACACCATATATTTT,CASSILNSGNTIYF
NA,NA,TRBJ2-7,TRBV7-6,TGTGCCAGCAGTCATACCGGGTCTCCCGGCTACGAGCAGTACTTC,CASSHTGSPGYEQYF